This T cell receptor beta chain stems from a study of chemoradiotherapy in HPV16-positive cancers. Study at large: Functional T-cell assays on a couple of HPV16-positive patients' cells defined candidate HPV-specific clones and common TCR motifs.

The CDR3 extends over 14 amino acids. V lost 8 bases, J lost 0 bases, and 11 bases lay in between. The V gene's germline CDR1 is LNHDA and CDR2 SQIVND (reference sequence). This clone was recorded a few times. Its antigen is still unknown. Repertoires were generated with immunoSEQ multiplex PCR, while TCRdb's copy carries only in-frame clones and drops some. Of almost 15,000 clones listed, around nine tenths are singletons. Study findings and constraints: Better recurrence-free survival went with HPV-responsive T-cell expansion in HPV16-positive patients.

This sequence originates from a human donor with HPV-associated anogenital cancer. Sequenced material: blood, taken from a patient who underwent chemoradiotherapy. The chain is built from TRBV19 and TRBJ2-1; tentative D call: TRBD1 (5 bases). This chain's CDR3 is CASVRDSSYNEQFF. For the CDR3, the DNA is TGTGCCAGTGTCAGGGATAGCTCCTACAATGAGCAGTTCTTC. Full variable domain (rest looked up from reference TRBV19 and TRBJ2-1): DGGITQSPKYLFRKEGQNVTLSCEQNLNHDAMYWYRQDPGQGLRLIYYSQIVNDFQKGDIAEGYSVSREKKESFPLTVTSAQKNPTAFYLCASVRDSSYNEQFFGPGTRLTVL.